This T cell receptor beta chain derives from a study of T-cell reconstitution after alpha-beta-depleted transplantation in children. It was with unique molecular identifiers that the TCRbeta library was prepared. TCRdb analysed the PCR reads with MiXCR anew, one entry per CDR3 protein. The sample lists about half a million distinct CDR3 sequences; roughly an eighth were seen once. This clonotype was counted at least ten times. Trimming shortened V by 1 base and J by 6 bases, and 18 bases separated the two germline ends. CDR3 length: 16 amino acids. The germline V gene encodes CDR1 SGHTA and CDR2 FQGNSA.

V and J are TRBV7-2 and TRBJ2-5; possibly TRBD1 or TRBD2 for D (5 bases each). Specimen: PBMCs from the stem cell graft donor, collected from the stem cell graft. This clonotype was sampled from a human donor who donated a stem cell graft to a child with combined immunodeficiency. The CDR3, as DNA: TGTGCCAGCAGCTTAGAACGGGCAGGGACGGGAAAGACCCAGTACTTC. This gives the protein CASSLERAGTGKTQYF.